These T cell receptor beta chains were read from a single sample in a study of blood T cell repertoires in COVID-19. Data came from immunoSEQ multiplex PCR; TCRdb stores just in-frame clones and leaves some out. Of under 300,000 clones detected, 70% to 90% appear once; the ten largest clones hold about 3%. The material sequenced was peripheral blood. The receptor set was obtained from a woman between 25 and 40 years old with active or convalescent COVID-19. Both conserved end residues are part of each CDR3. A D gene is named only where the DNA matches it firmly. Clone size, where shown, is once, few, many, or a class for clones that have expanded.

size	length	D	J	V	CDR3	DNA
-	20	-	TRBJ2-5	TRBV4-1	CASSQDAGGTAKLSQETQYF	TGCGCCAGCAGCCAAGATGCAGGCGGGACAGCTAAACTGTCCCAAGAGACCCAGTACTTC
-	14	-	TRBJ1-1	TRBV5-1	CASSFATMNTEAFF	TGCGCCAGCAGCTTTGCCACAATGAACACTGAAGCTTTCTTT
few	15	-	TRBJ1-5	TRBV15	CATSRLGESNQPQHF	TGTGCCACCAGCAGACTCGGGGAGAGCAATCAGCCCCAGCATTTT
-	13	-	TRBJ1-2	TRBV7-9	CASSLGGSYGYTF	TGTGCCAGCAGCTTAGGAGGGTCCTATGGCTACACCTTC
-	15	-	TRBJ1-3	TRBV7-6	CASSLQGTAGNTIYF	TGTGCCAGCAGCTTGCAGGGGACGGCTGGAAACACCATATATTTT
few	13	-	TRBJ2-2	TRBV25-1	CASRAQFTGELFF	TGTGCCAGCAGGGCACAGTTCACCGGGGAGCTGTTTTTT
-	11	-	TRBJ1-2	TRBV30	CAWPTGRGYTF	TGTGCCTGGCCTACCGGGAGAGGCTACACCTTC
-	17	-	TRBJ1-1	TRBV19	CATDYAVLGLPNTEAFF	TGTGCCACCGACTATGCGGTCCTAGGACTCCCGAACACTGAAGCTTTCTTT
-	13	-	TRBJ2-5	TRBV2	CASYLPYQETQYF	TGTGCCAGCTACCTACCGTACCAAGAGACCCAGTACTTC
few	14	-	TRBJ1-6	TRBV3-1/TRBV3-2	CASSHEARNSPLHF	TGTGCCAGCAGCCATGAGGCCCGAAATTCACCCCTCCACTTT